This T cell receptor (beta chain) stems from a study of cytomegalovirus exposure and HLA in healthy donors. Study-wide results and caveats: What TCR beta sequences reportedly achieved was accurate prediction of HLA-A and HLA-B alleles in most subjects. Many donors shared some public TCRs, even though most TCR sequences were rare. Sequencing likely generated an artifact that appeared as a cluster of highly shared sequence variants.

Note on this clone: Its antigen is still unknown.

PCR primers comprised 60 Vbeta and 13 Jbeta primers. In the original processing: As a later analysis found, there were 60 million to 90 million unique TCR beta chains, of which around 10 million were shared. The assay was immunoSEQ multiplex PCR, and TCRdb's table has in-frame clones only and misses some. From that table come the V and J calls and clone size; the DNA was used to work out D and trimming. The table lists 130,000 or so clones, over 75% of them singletons. Germline-derived CDR1 and CDR2 are SGHTA and FQGTGA. Trimming cost V 5 bases and J 5 bases; bases outside gene matches: 9. The CDR3 runs 15 residues.

The specimen sequenced was PBMCs. The J gene is TRBJ2-7, the V gene TRBV7-3, with 10 positions matching TRBD1. This clonotype was sampled from a woman between 18 and 29 years old in good health and CMV-seronegative. CDR3 nucleotides: TGTGCCAGCAGCCCGCTGGGACAGGGGATCCACGAGCAGTACTTC. It is translated as CASSPLGQGIHEQYF. Full variable domain (remainder filled in from reference TRBV7-3 and TRBJ2-7): GAGVSQTPSNKVTEKGKYVELRCDPISGHTALYWYRQSLGQGPEFLIYFQGTGAADDSGLPNDRFFAVRPEGSVSTLKIQRTERGDSAVYLCASSPLGQGIHEQYFGPGTRLTVT.